Following are 26 T cell receptor beta chains from one sample sequenced in a study of T cells in women clearing cervical HPV infection. TCRdb keeps only in-frame clones here, not all; method: immunoSEQ multiplex PCR. The sample table sets out tens of thousands of clones. What was sequenced was blood buffy coat. These receptors came from a woman between 18 and 75 years old with a cervical HPV16 infection that either progressed to CIN3+ or cleared (not recorded which).

As to this clone: Sequencing ends 3 residues short of the CDR3 end; the germline J gene provides the rest. The rearrangement links TRBV3-1 (or the pseudogene TRBV3-2) to TRBJ2-1; no reliable D call. The CDR3 length is 13 residues. CDR1 and CDR2 (germline): LGHDT, YNNKEL (reference sequence). The V gene lost 7 bases and the J gene lost 8 bases, with 15 bases spanning the gap. Incomplete CDR3 DNA: TGTGCCAGCACCCCAGGTCTTTGGGATGAG. Translation: CASTPGLWDE. The CDR3, in full, reads CASTPGLWDEQFF.

Notes on this clone: The CDR3 end lies 3 residues beyond the end of the read and is filled in from the germline J gene. The V and J genes are TRBV6-2 or TRBV6-3 and TRBJ1-1; TRBD1 agrees at 7 bases. V shed 4 bases, J shed 4 bases, and the junction held 6 bases outside the gene matches. The CDR3 covers 14 residues. CDR1 and CDR2 from the germline V gene are MNHEY and SVGEGT. CDR3 in amino acids: CASSSQTGFTEAFF. CDR3 bases read: TGTGCCAGCAGTTCTCAGACAGGGTTCACTGAA.

On this clone itself: The read terminates 3 residues ahead of where the CDR3 ends, so the germline J gene completes it. The chain combines TRBV13 with TRBJ1-2, with D tentatively TRBD1 (5 bases). V shed 5 bases and J shed 3 bases, with 16 bases lying between them. CDR1 PRHDT and CDR2 FYEKMQ come from the germline V gene (reference sequence). The length of the CDR3 is 15 residues. The CDR3 sequence is CASSRAGRGDYGYTF. Incomplete CDR3 DNA: TGTGCCAGCAGCCGCGCAGGGCGCGGGGACTATGGC.

Remarks on this clone: The read ends 3 residues before the CDR3 terminus; that terminus is restored from the germline J gene. This chain joins TRBV11-2 and TRBJ1-1; D remains unclear. CDR3 length equals 14 residues. The V end lost 1 base, the J end lost 5 bases, and 11 bases lay between the germline ends. The germline gives CDR1 SGHAT, CDR2 FQNNGV. The CDR3 bases that were read are TGTGCCAGCAGCTTAGGTCTGTCGCTAACTGAA. Translation: CASSLGLSLTE. The complete CDR3 reads CASSLGLSLTEAFF.

About this clone: The read gets to within 3 residues of the CDR3 end, and the germline J gene fills in the rest. This chain uses TRBV5-6 with TRBJ1-1; weak D call: TRBD1 (6 bases). This CDR3 spans 14 amino acids. Germline CDR1 SGHDT, CDR2 YYEEEE. V lost 7 bases, J lost 0 bases, and 13 bases lay in between. The CDR3 DNA, read in part, is TGTGCCAGCGGAGGGAGGGGGATGAACACTGAA. This sequence encodes CASGGRGMNTE. The entire CDR3 reads CASGGRGMNTEAFF.

Remarks on this clone: The junction shows a germline mismatch at one end, possibly a read error. The observed sequence ends 3 residues before the CDR3 terminus, with the missing tail filled in from the germline J gene. The chain employs TRBV4-2 and TRBJ2-7, with D possibly TRBD1 on 6 matching bases. Germline values: CDR1 LGHNA, CDR2 YNFKEQ. The CDR3 has 16 amino acids. CDR3 protein: CASSQGRTARSYEQYF. CDR3 bases read: TGCGCCAGCAGCCAGGGAAGGACAGCGAGATCCTACGAG.

As to this clone: The read terminates 3 residues before the CDR3 end, so the remaining end is supplied by the germline J gene. The chain employs TRBV29-1 and TRBJ2-1; 7 bases are a match to TRBD1. The germline V gene encodes CDR1 SQVTM and CDR2 ANQGSEA. Trimming removed 6 bases from V and 9 bases from J; junction bases left unmatched: 14. This CDR3 contains 14 residues. CDR3 region: CSVRGQSSLGEQFF. CDR3 DNA, as far as it was read: TGCAGCGTACGGGGACAGTCCTCGCTGGGTGAG.

A note on this clone: The read ends 3 residues early relative to the CDR3; the germline J gene fills the gap. The J gene is TRBJ1-5, the V gene TRBV12-3 or TRBV12-4, with 9 positions matching TRBD1. The CDR3 length is 15 residues. Trimming removed 5 bases from V and 2 bases from J; junction bases left unmatched: 4. CDR3: CASSRDRVGNQPQHF. The part of the CDR3 DNA that was read is TGTGCCAGCAGTCGGGACAGGGTAGGCAATCAGCCC.

About this clone itself: The read falls 3 residues short of the CDR3 end, and the missing part is taken from the germline J gene. This sequence joins TRBV10-3 and TRBJ1-6, with D perhaps TRBD1 (5 bases). Germline assignment: CDR1 ENHRY and CDR2 SYGVKD. This CDR3 region has 16 residues. Between the trimmed V and J ends, which lost 2 bases and 5 bases, there was a span of 13 bases. The DNA read from the CDR3 is TGTGCCATCAGTGAGGTCCGGGGGGGGAATAATTCACCC. Its protein product is CAISEVRGGNNSP. From start to end, the CDR3 is CAISEVRGGNNSPLHF.

Turning to this clone: The read terminates 3 residues before the CDR3 end, so the remaining end is supplied by the germline J gene. The chain combines TRBV10-1 with TRBJ2-3; 12 nucleotides agree with TRBD1. The CDR3 runs 19 residues. CDR1 is WNHNN and CDR2 is SYGVQD in the germline V gene (reference sequence). After removal of 6 bases from V and 3 bases from J, the junction contained 16 bases not matched to a gene. This CDR3 reads CASRIKGQGAVFRTDTQYF. The part of the CDR3 DNA that was read is TGCGCCAGCAGAATTAAGGGACAGGGGGCTGTGTTTCGTACAGATACG.

Remarks on this clone: The read gets to within 3 residues of the CDR3 end, and the germline J gene fills in the rest. The V call is TRBV5-1, the J call TRBJ2-3, with 8 bases identical to TRBD2. Germline-derived CDR1 and CDR2 are SGHRS and YFSETQ. CDR3 length: 16 residues. The junction had 11 bases not matched to a gene; V was cut back by 0 bases and J by 8 bases. CDR3 bases read: TGCGCCAGCAGCTTGGACCCGGGACTAGAATCGCGTACG. Amino acid sequence: CASSLDPGLESRT. The whole CDR3 region reads CASSLDPGLESRTQYF.

To note about this clone: The read gets to within 3 residues of the CDR3 end, and the germline J gene fills in the rest. The chain uses TRBV11-2 and TRBJ1-5; 7 positions match TRBD1. V shed 5 bases, J shed 3 bases, and the junction held 4 bases outside the gene matches. CDR1 SGHAT and CDR2 FQNNGV come from the germline V gene. The CDR3 is 14 amino acids. CDR3 protein: CASSLGQFNQPQHF. Partial CDR3 DNA: TGTGCCAGCAGCCTGGGACAGTTCAATCAGCCC.

CDR3 DNA (partial): TGTGCCATCAGTGGTGGGGTAAAACTAGATTATGGC. Translating it yields CAISGGVKLDYG. The whole CDR3 sequence reads CAISGGVKLDYGYTF. The rearrangement uses TRBV10-3 and TRBJ1-2; D not certain. The missing CDR3 end, 3 residues past where the read stops, is filled in from the germline J gene. The V gene lost 4 bases and the J gene lost 5 bases, with 17 bases spanning the gap. There are 15 residues in the CDR3. Germline V lookup: CDR1 ENHRY, CDR2 SYGVKD.

As to this clone: Read data end 3 residues before the CDR3 end; the end is taken from the germline J gene. J is TRBJ1-1 and V is TRBV7-9; the match to TRBD1 covers 7 bases. The CDR3 spans 14 residues. V shed 4 bases and J 5 bases; nucleotides not matched to a gene: 7. Germline V gene data show CDR1 as SEHNR and CDR2 as FQNEAQ (reference sequence). Here the CDR3 reads CASSWRQGGTEAFF. The CDR3 DNA, read in part, is TGTGCCAGCAGCTGGAGACAGGGTGGGACTGAA.

Points on this clone: The CDR3 end falls 3 residues outside the read, so it is completed with the germline J gene. The J gene is TRBJ2-1, the V gene TRBV29-1; 7 bases map to TRBD1. V trimming: 6 bases; J trimming: 0 bases; junction bases outside the gene matches: 5. This CDR3 contains 14 residues. The germline V gene encodes CDR1 SQVTM and CDR2 ANQGSEA. The part of the CDR3 DNA that was read is TGCAGCGTCGCCAGGGGGAGCTCCTACAATGAG. Encoded protein: CSVARGSSYNE. The whole CDR3 region reads CSVARGSSYNEQFF.

Note on this clone: The read terminates 3 residues before the CDR3 end, so the remaining end is supplied by the germline J gene. The J gene is TRBJ1-2, the V gene TRBV10-2, with D unresolved. Trimming shortened V by 3 bases and J by 3 bases, and 8 bases separated the two germline ends. The CDR3 extends over 13 amino acids. Germline lookup yields CDR1 WSHSY and CDR2 SAAADI. The covered CDR3 bases are TGCGCCAGCAGTGATTCGAGCGACTATGGC. This codes for CASSDSSDYG. The entire CDR3 reads CASSDSSDYGYTF.

Notes on this clone: The read halts 3 residues ahead of the CDR3 end, with the missing end drawn from the germline J gene. The chain joins TRBV20-1 to TRBJ2-2; weak D call: TRBD2 (7 bases). This CDR3 is 16 amino acids long. Trimming removed 1 base at V and 5 bases at J, with 17 bases between. Germline lookup yields CDR1 DFQATT and CDR2 SNEGSKA (reference sequence). CDR3 sequence: CSARASRGARTGELFF. CDR3 bases read: TGCAGTGCTAGAGCGAGCCGGGGGGCACGTACCGGGGAG.

As for this clone: The CDR3 extends 3 residues past the end of the read, so its final part is completed from the germline J gene. This chain uses TRBV7-2 with TRBJ2-5; the D gene is possibly TRBD2 (5 bases). The V gene's germline CDR1 is SGHTA and CDR2 FQGNSA. This CDR3 comprises 14 residues. The V and J ends lost 4 bases and 7 bases respectively, with 16 bases between them. The sequenced part of the CDR3 DNA is TGTGCCAGCAGCTCCGAGGACTCTTTAGGGACC. Protein product: CASSSEDSLGT. The CDR3 reads in full as CASSSEDSLGTQYF.

With regard to this clone: The read gets to within 3 residues of the CDR3 end, and the germline J gene fills in the rest. The chain recombines TRBV20-1 with TRBJ2-1, with 10 nucleotides matching TRBD1. V trimming: 1 base; J trimming: 6 bases; junction bases outside the gene matches: 6. The CDR3 loop spans 15 amino acids. Looked up from germline, CDR1 is DFQATT and CDR2 is SNEGSKA (reference sequence). Partial CDR3 DNA: TGCAGTGCTAGAGTCCCTAGGACAGGGGGCAATGAG. It specifies CSARVPRTGGNE. The whole CDR3 protein is CSARVPRTGGNEQFF.

With regard to this clone: The CDR3 extends 3 residues past the end of the read, so its final part is completed from the germline J gene. The V call is TRBV4-2, the J call TRBJ2-3; unclear D gene. This CDR3 has 13 residues. Germline CDR1 is LGHNA and CDR2 is YNFKEQ. The V end lost 4 bases, the J end lost 7 bases, and 12 bases lay between the germline ends. The CDR3 loop is CASSPFLRNTQYF. Incomplete CDR3 DNA: TGTGCCAGCAGCCCCTTTCTGCGGAATACG.

A word on this clone: The read finishes 3 residues shy of the CDR3 end, and the germline J gene is used to complete it. This chain links TRBV6-1 with TRBJ2-2, with D possibly being TRBD2 (6 bases). CDR1 and CDR2 (germline): MNHNS, SASEGT. This CDR3 region has 17 residues. V gave up 0 bases and J gave up 6 bases, with 17 bases separating them. CDR3 residues: CASSEARIAALPGELFF. The DNA read from the CDR3 is TGTGCCAGCAGTGAAGCCCGGATAGCGGCCCTCCCCGGGGAG.

Remarks on this clone: The observed sequence ends 3 residues before the CDR3 terminus, with the missing tail filled in from the germline J gene. The gene calls are TRBV6-2 or TRBV6-3 and TRBJ2-2, with TRBD2 as a possible D gene (5 bases). Per germline, CDR1 MNHEY and CDR2 SVGEGT. This CDR3 contains 16 residues. The CDR3 reads CASSYGRRQKNEKLFF. Incomplete CDR3 DNA: TGTGCCAGCAGTTACGGCAGGAGGCAGAAGAATGAAAAG.

A note on this clone: The CDR3 extends 3 residues past the end of the read, so its final part is completed from the germline J gene. The chain joins TRBV5-1 to TRBJ2-1; the D gene is possibly TRBD1 (6 bases). The CDR3 is made up of 15 amino acids. CDR1 and CDR2 from the germline V gene are SGHRS and YFSETQ. Trimming shortened V by 0 bases and J by 8 bases, and 15 bases separated the two germline ends. The CDR3 loop reads CASSLGVGGGDEQFF. Partial CDR3 DNA: TGCGCCAGCAGCTTGGGGGTAGGGGGTGGGGATGAG.

A remark on this clone: The CDR3 goes on 3 residues after the read ends, and that part is filled in from the germline J gene. The chain is built from TRBV7-2 and TRBJ1-2, with TRBD1 identical over 8 bases. Germline CDR1 and CDR2: SGHTA and FQGNSA. The CDR3 has 14 amino acids. The CDR3 DNA, read in part, is TGTGCCAGCAGCTTAGGAACAGGGGGGTTTAGC. Amino acid sequence: CASSLGTGGFS. In full, the CDR3 is CASSLGTGGFSYTF.

As concerns this clone: The DNA ends 3 residues before the CDR3 does, and the rest of the CDR3 is filled in from the germline J gene. This chain uses TRBV5-1 with TRBJ2-7, with a tentative D call TRBD1 (6 bases). CDR3 length: 14 residues. The germline V and J ends were trimmed by 6 bases and 3 bases, with 16 bases remaining between them. Germline-derived CDR1 and CDR2 are SGHRS and YFSETQ. Partial CDR3 DNA: TGCGCCAGCACTCAAGGACAGAGGGACTACGAG. It specifies CASTQGQRDYE. The whole CDR3 region reads CASTQGQRDYEQYF.

The CDR3 spells CASRLDRDKPIGAFF. The CDR3 bases that were read are TGTGCCAGCAGGTTGGACAGGGATAAGCCCATCGGA. This chain connects TRBV2 to TRBJ1-1, with 8 bases identical to TRBD1. With the read ending 3 residues before the CDR3 end, the germline J gene is used to fill in that end. The CDR3 spans 15 residues. Germline lookup yields CDR1 SNHLY and CDR2 FYNNEI.